This T cell receptor (beta chain) was found in a study of T cell responses to AZD1222 COVID-19 vaccine. Study results and caveats: As reported, nearly half of all spike-specific TCRs target variant regions that are unmutated. Donors were largely white British and mainly female; clonal diversity was possibly underestimated.

With respect to this clone: Its antigen is unidentified.

The V end lost 2 bases, the J end lost 7 bases, and 9 bases lay between the germline ends. The germline V gene has CDR1 SGHRS and CDR2 YFSETQ. CDR3 length: 13 amino acids. The repertoire was sequenced with immunoSEQ multiplex PCR; TCRdb's copy has only in-frame clones and lacks some. The table has about 93,000 clones, about 86% seen once. The sample in question was peripheral blood, obtained on day 0 of AZD1222 vaccination. The chain uses TRBV5-1 and TRBJ2-2; D might be TRBD1 or TRBD2, each matching 5 bases. The sequence was collected from an adult in good health. The CDR3 loop is CASSFRDVGELFF. The DNA for the CDR3 is TGCGCCAGCAGCTTTCGGGACGTCGGGGAGCTGTTTTTT. The entire variable domain, with the rest obtained from reference TRBV5-1 and TRBJ2-2, is as follows: KAGVTQTPRYLIKTRGQQVTLSCSPISGHRSVSWYQQTPGQGLQFLFEYFSETQRNKGNFPGRFSGRQFSNSRSEMNVSTLELGDSALYLCASSFRDVGELFFGEGSRLTVL.